The clone carrying this T cell receptor beta chain was detected once. Its cognate antigen is unknown. Time point indicated: week 11, during vaccination. The vaccine gave 300 ug of a 20-mer mutant IDH1 peptide subcutaneously per dose. The study enrolled donors with new WHO grade 3 or 4 IDH1-mutant, ATRX-lost astrocytomas. TCRdb keeps only in-frame clones here, not all; method: immunoSEQ multiplex PCR. The repertoire has tens of thousands of clones, about four fifths of them found once; the top ten carry 5.9%. The entry originates in a study of a mutant IDH1 vaccine in newly diagnosed glioma. The wider study: Prior therapy was radiotherapy, temozolomide, or both; most received both.

This CDR3 has 15 residues. Germline-derived CDR1 and CDR2 are SGHDN and FVKESK. V was trimmed by 5 bases and J by 4 bases, leaving 15 bases between them. The V and J genes are TRBV14 and TRBJ2-1; D is perhaps TRBD2 (6 bases). The TCR originated in a man in his forties or fifties with glioma. Sequenced here: PBMCs, sampled from a glioma patient whose treatment included an IDH1 peptide vaccine. Here the CDR3 reads CASSGVGTRYNEQFF. Written as DNA, the CDR3 is TGTGCCAGCAGCGGGGTCGGGACTCGGTACAATGAGCAGTTCTTC.